Shown below are 14 T cell receptor beta chains from a single sample sequenced in a study of blood T cell repertoires in COVID-19. Assay: immunoSEQ multiplex PCR; the TCRdb copy retains only in-frame clones and omits some. The data hold roughly 200,000 clones, with about 86% observed a single time. The sequencing input was peripheral blood. Receptor source: a woman aged 45 to 65 with COVID-19, enrolled during active disease.

The chain couples TRBV5-1 to TRBJ1-2, with D unclear. Germline CDR1 is SGHRS and CDR2 is YFSETQ. The V gene lost 4 bases and the J gene lost 2 bases, with 9 bases spanning the gap. CDR3 length: 13 residues. The chain's CDR3 is CASSQEMNYGYTF. DNA for the CDR3: TGCGCCAGCAGCCAGGAAATGAACTATGGCTACACCTTC.

The chain joins TRBV14 to TRBJ1-6; perhaps TRBD1 as D (5 bases). Germline-derived CDR1 and CDR2 are SGHDN and FVKESK. The CDR3 is 14 amino acids. V was trimmed by 0 bases and J by 10 bases, leaving 10 bases between them. The CDR3 DNA follows: TGTGCCAGCAGCCAAGATCAGGGCTACTCACCCCTCCACTTT. Its translation is CASSQDQGYSPLHF.

In regard to this clone: At one end, the junction sequence differs from germline, possibly due to a read error. This chain uses TRBV12-3 or TRBV12-4 with TRBJ1-2, with 8 bases matching TRBD1. The CDR3 runs 12 residues. This CDR3 reads CASSSGTGEKKF. CDR3 coding DNA: TGTGCCAGCAGTTCCGGGACAGGCGAAAAAAAATTC.

The V gene is TRBV5-1, the J gene TRBJ1-3; D perhaps matches TRBD1 (5 bases). The CDR3 covers 17 residues. The germline V gene has CDR1 SGHRS and CDR2 YFSETQ. Trimming removed 1 base from V and 0 bases from J, with 14 bases in between. Written as DNA, the CDR3 is TGCGCCAGCAGCTTGAATGTTGGGGCACCCTCTGGAAACACCATATATTTT. As protein: CASSLNVGAPSGNTIYF.

The chain is built from TRBV5-1 and TRBJ1-3; D is possibly TRBD1 (5 bases). V dropped 0 bases and J dropped 4 bases, with 11 bases sitting between them. The CDR3 spans 15 residues. Germline values: CDR1 SGHRS, CDR2 YFSETQ. The CDR3 nucleotides read TGCGCCAGCAGCTTGGAGGGGCTGGGGGGAAACACCATATATTTT. This sequence encodes CASSLEGLGGNTIYF.

This clone was seen a few times. V usage is TRBV5-4 and J usage is TRBJ2-3; 10 bases map to TRBD1. CDR3 length: 16 amino acids. Germline V gene data show CDR1 as SGHNT and CDR2 as YYREEE (reference sequence). Trimming cost V 4 bases and J 4 bases; bases outside gene matches: 9. CDR3 DNA sequence: TGTGCCAGCAGCCTAGGAGACAGGGGGCCTCCAGATACGCAGTATTTT. Protein: CASSLGDRGPPDTQYF.

As DNA, the CDR3 is TGCGCCAGCAGCCAAGAAGGCGGGGGGTACCAAGAGACCCAGTACTTC. It is translated as CASSQEGGGYQETQYF. The J gene is TRBJ2-5, the V gene TRBV4-3; TRBD2 matches 8 bases. Trimming cost V 0 bases and J 0 bases; bases outside gene matches: 3. This CDR3 contains 16 residues. Germline V CDR1 and CDR2: LGHNA, YSLEER.

This chain connects TRBV6-5 to TRBJ1-5; D is perhaps TRBD1 (5 bases). Germline V gives CDR1 MNHEY, CDR2 SVGAGI. Deletions cut 8 bases from V and 2 bases from J, with 13 bases between. CDR3 length: 14 residues. The chain's CDR3 is CASVRDHGNQPQHF. The CDR3 DNA reads as TGTGCCAGCGTGCGGGACCATGGCAATCAGCCCCAGCATTTT.

The rearrangement links TRBV18 to TRBJ1-4; 10 bases are a match to TRBD1. With V trimmed by 3 bases and J by 4 bases, 14 bases remained unmatched. The CDR3 runs to 19 residues. From germline, CDR1 is KGHSH and CDR2 LQKENI. The CDR3 sequence: CASSPPPIGTGVFNEKLFF. CDR3 nucleotide sequence: TGTGCCAGCTCACCCCCCCCCATCGGGACAGGGGTTTTTAATGAAAAACTGTTTTTT.

This rearrangement joins TRBV27 to TRBJ1-3, with a tentative D call TRBD1 (6 bases). The CDR3 spans 15 residues. CDR1 is MNHEY, CDR2 SMNVEV, per germline (reference sequence). V was clipped by 3 bases and J by 3 bases, with 12 bases between them. The DNA for the CDR3 is TGTGCCAGCAGTTTGCGGGGGGCAAGTGGAAACACCATATATTTT. Protein product: CASSLRGASGNTIYF.

This clone was seen just once. The CDR3 coding sequence is TGTGCCAGCAGTTTAGCGGGGGGGCTCACAGATACGCAGTATTTT. Translating gives CASSLAGGLTDTQYF. The V gene is TRBV27, the J gene TRBJ2-3, with 9 bases that match TRBD2. CDR1 and CDR2 from the germline V gene are MNHEY and SMNVEV (reference sequence). This CDR3 is 15 amino acids long. Trimming removed 2 bases from V and 2 bases from J; junction bases left unmatched: 2.

This chain uses TRBV6-2 or TRBV6-3 with TRBJ2-3; 14 bases fit TRBD2. The CDR3 has 18 residues. The ends lost 2 bases at V and 2 bases at J; junction bases unmatched: 6. Germline values: CDR1 MNHEY, CDR2 SVGEGT. The CDR3 loop is CASSYPRTSGGFTDTQYF. CDR3 DNA sequence: TGTGCCAGCAGTTACCCGAGGACTAGCGGGGGGTTCACAGATACGCAGTATTTT.

This chain uses TRBV7-6 with TRBJ1-2, with D possibly being TRBD1 (5 bases). Looked up from germline, CDR1 is SGHVS and CDR2 is FNYEAQ. V dropped 4 bases and J dropped 3 bases, with 15 bases sitting between them. This CDR3 region has 15 residues. This CDR3 reads CASSSRAGGDYGYTF. CDR3 coding DNA: TGTGCCAGCAGCTCCCGGGCTGGGGGGGACTATGGCTACACCTTC.

This clone is a singleton in its sample. This sequence joins TRBV10-3 and TRBJ1-2; D gene ambiguous. The germline gives CDR1 ENHRY, CDR2 SYGVKD. This CDR3 contains 14 residues. Trimming removed 7 bases from V and 4 bases from J, with 16 bases in between. CDR3 in amino acids: CAITGPLGGYGYTF. In DNA form, the CDR3 reads TGTGCCATCACCGGACCCTTGGGAGGCTATGGCTACACCTTC.